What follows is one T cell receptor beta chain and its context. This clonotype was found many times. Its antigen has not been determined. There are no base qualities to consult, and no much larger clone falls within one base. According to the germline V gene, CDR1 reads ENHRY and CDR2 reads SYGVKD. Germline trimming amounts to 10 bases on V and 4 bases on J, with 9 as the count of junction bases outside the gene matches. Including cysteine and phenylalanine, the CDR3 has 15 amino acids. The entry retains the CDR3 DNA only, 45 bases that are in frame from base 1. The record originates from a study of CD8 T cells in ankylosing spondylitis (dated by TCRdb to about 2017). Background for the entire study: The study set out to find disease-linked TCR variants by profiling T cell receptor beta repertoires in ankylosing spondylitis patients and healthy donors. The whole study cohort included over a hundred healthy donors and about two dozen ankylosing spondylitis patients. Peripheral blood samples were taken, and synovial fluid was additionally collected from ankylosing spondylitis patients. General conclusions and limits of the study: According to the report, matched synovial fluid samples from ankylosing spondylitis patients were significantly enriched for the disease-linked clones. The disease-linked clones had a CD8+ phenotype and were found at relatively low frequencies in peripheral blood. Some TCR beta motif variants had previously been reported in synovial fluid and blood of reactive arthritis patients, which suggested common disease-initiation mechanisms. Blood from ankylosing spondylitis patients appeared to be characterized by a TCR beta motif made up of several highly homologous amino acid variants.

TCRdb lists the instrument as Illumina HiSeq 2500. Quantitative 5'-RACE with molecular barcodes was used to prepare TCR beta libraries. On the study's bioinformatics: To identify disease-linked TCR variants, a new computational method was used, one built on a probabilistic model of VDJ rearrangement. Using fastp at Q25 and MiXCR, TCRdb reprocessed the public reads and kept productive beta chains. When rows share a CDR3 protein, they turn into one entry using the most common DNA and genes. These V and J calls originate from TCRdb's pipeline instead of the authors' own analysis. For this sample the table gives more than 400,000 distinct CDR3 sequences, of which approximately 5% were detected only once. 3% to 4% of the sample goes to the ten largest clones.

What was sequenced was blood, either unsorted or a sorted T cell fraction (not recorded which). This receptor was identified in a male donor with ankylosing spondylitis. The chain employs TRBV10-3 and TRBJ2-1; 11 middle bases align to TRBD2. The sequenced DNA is TGTGCCACCAGCTTGCGACTAGCGGGGTACAATGAGCAGTTCTTC. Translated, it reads CATSLRLAGYNEQFF.